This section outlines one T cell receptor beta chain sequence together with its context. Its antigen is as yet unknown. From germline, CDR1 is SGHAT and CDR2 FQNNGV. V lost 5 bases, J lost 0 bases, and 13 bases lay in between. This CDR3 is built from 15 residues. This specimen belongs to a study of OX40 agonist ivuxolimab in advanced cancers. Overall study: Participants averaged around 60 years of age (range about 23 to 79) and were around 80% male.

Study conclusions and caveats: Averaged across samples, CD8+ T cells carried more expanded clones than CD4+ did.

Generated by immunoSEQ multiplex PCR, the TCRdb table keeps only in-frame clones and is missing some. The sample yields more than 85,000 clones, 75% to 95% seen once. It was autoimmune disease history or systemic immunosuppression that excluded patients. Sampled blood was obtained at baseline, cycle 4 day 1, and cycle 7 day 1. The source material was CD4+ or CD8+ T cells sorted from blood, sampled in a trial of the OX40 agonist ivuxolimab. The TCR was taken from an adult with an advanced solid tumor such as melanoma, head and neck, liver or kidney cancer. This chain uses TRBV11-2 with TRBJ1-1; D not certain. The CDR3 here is CASSTRGNMNTEAFF. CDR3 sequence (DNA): TGTGCCAGCAGCACAAGAGGGAACATGAACACTGAAGCTTTCTTT.